One sample yielded the 27 T cell receptor beta chains listed below, sequenced in a study of shared clonotypes between healthy human individuals. TCRdb's table, derived via immunoSEQ multiplex PCR, lists solely in-frame clones and lacks some. The sample records a few hundred thousand clones, roughly four fifths being singletons. What was sequenced was PBMCs. These receptors were obtained from a woman aged 35 to 49 in good health. Some clones in this sample may be carry-over from other donors' samples.

This chain uses TRBV7-2 with TRBJ2-7, with D uncertain. V dropped 5 bases and J dropped 3 bases, with 17 bases sitting between them. Germline loops: CDR1 SGHTA, CDR2 FQGNSA. The CDR3 loop spans 15 amino acids. CDR3 nucleotide sequence: TGTGCCAGCAGCACCCAGACGGCAGCCTACTACGAGCAGTACTTC. Translating it yields CASSTQTAAYYEQYF.

The chain uses TRBV27 and TRBJ2-7, with 11 bases identical to TRBD2. Germline V gives CDR1 MNHEY, CDR2 SMNVEV (reference sequence). This CDR3 comprises 15 residues. Losses at the gene ends were 5 bases for V and 2 bases for J; bases not matched to a gene: 5. The CDR3 DNA sequence: TGTGCCAGCAGTATTGTGACTAGCGGGACCTACGAGCAGTACTTC. Its translation: CASSIVTSGTYEQYF.

The chain couples TRBV29-1 to TRBJ2-7; unclear D gene. CDR1 is SQVTM and CDR2 is ANQGSEA in the germline V gene. Trimming removed 0 bases at V and 7 bases at J, with 16 bases between. The CDR3 is made up of 14 amino acids. The CDR3 region is CSVEDPDGPWEQYF. CDR3 bases: TGCAGCGTTGAAGATCCGGACGGGCCTTGGGAGCAGTACTTC.

Regarding this clone: This specimen includes other DNA sequences encoding the same CDR3. The chain couples TRBV4-2 to TRBJ2-1; 7 positions agree with TRBD2. The V gene's germline CDR1 is LGHNA and CDR2 YNFKEQ. CDR3 size: 13 residues. V lost 4 bases, J lost 7 bases, and 4 bases stayed unmatched. CDR3 nucleotide sequence: TGTGCCAGCAGCCCCGGACTAGTGAATGAGCAGTTCTTC. Translated, it gives CASSPGLVNEQFF.

The V call is TRBV5-8, the J call TRBJ2-1, with D uncertain. The CDR3 extends over 13 amino acids. Trimming pared 1 base from V and 4 bases from J, leaving 6 bases between. The germline V gene encodes CDR1 SGHTS and CDR2 YDEGEE. The CDR3 DNA follows: TGTGCCAGCAGCTTGAGCGTTTACAATGAGCAGTTCTTC. Protein product: CASSLSVYNEQFF.

This chain joins TRBV5-1 and TRBJ2-1; 12 positions agree with TRBD2. V lost 7 bases to trimming and J lost 0 bases; unmatched junction nucleotides: 8. Germline-derived CDR1 and CDR2 are SGHRS and YFSETQ. The CDR3 sequence is 17 residues long. The CDR3 region has the DNA TGCGCCAGCGCTAGCGGGAGGGCCCAAAGCTCCTACAATGAGCAGTTCTTC. Encoded protein: CASASGRAQSSYNEQFF.

Comment on this clone: This likely traces to a read error, being one base from a far larger clone. The chain couples TRBV28 to TRBJ2-3; tentatively, D is TRBD1 (6 bases). V lost 8 bases to trimming and J lost 12 bases, with 15 bases between them. The CDR3 spans 11 residues. Germline assignment: CDR1 MDHEN and CDR2 SYDVKM. The CDR3, as DNA: TGTGCCAGCGGCGGACAGCACTCCCAGTATTTT. Amino acid sequence: CASGGQHSQYF.

This clone was seen a few times. CDR3 DNA: TGCGCCAGCAGGCAGGGGAGTGGCACCGGGGAGCTGTTTTTT. Protein: CASRQGSGTGELFF. V gene TRBV5-1 combines with J gene TRBJ2-2, with a possible D match to TRBD1 (6 bases). This CDR3 comprises 14 residues. Per the germline V gene, CDR1 is SGHRS and CDR2 is YFSETQ. Deletions cut 5 bases from V and 4 bases from J, with 12 bases between.

The chain links TRBV7-8 to TRBJ1-1, with a tentative D call TRBD1 (6 bases). Germline-derived CDR1 and CDR2 are SGHVS and FQNEAQ. Trimming took off 5 bases at V and 1 base at J, with 14 bases between the two ends. The CDR3 has 15 amino acids. CDR3 DNA sequence: TGTGCCAGCAGCCCCGACTGGGGGGCGAACACTGAAGCTTTCTTT. Amino acids: CASSPDWGANTEAFF.

This chain uses TRBV30 with TRBJ2-7, with 9 bases lining up with TRBD1. With V trimmed by 3 bases and J by 6 bases, 6 bases remained unmatched. The CDR3 runs 13 residues. CDR1 is GTSNPN, CDR2 SVGIG, per germline (reference sequence). CDR3 in amino acids: CAWSRTGQGEQYF. CDR3 coding DNA: TGTGCCTGGAGCCGAACGGGACAGGGCGAGCAGTACTTC.

The CDR3 DNA follows: TGTGCCACCACCAGACAGGGGGTTTCCTACGAGCAGTACTTC. Translation: CATTRQGVSYEQYF. The chain recombines TRBV6-1 with TRBJ2-7; 9 nucleotides match TRBD1. The V segment lost 10 bases and the J segment 1 base; nucleotides outside the gene matches: 8. Germline CDR1 and CDR2: MNHNS and SASEGT. There are 14 residues in the CDR3.

Note on this clone: This may be a read error, as it is one base from a much larger clone. The CDR3 ends on some other residue instead of the conserved phenylalanine or tryptophan, so this is likely a read error. This rearrangement joins TRBV10-3 to TRBJ1-5; D not certain. This CDR3 is built from 12 residues. V shed 8 bases and J shed 3 bases, with 8 bases lying between them. The germline CDR1 and CDR2 sequences are ENHRY and SYGVKD. The CDR3 sequence: CAIGAPNQPQHS. Written as DNA, the CDR3 is TGTGCCATCGGCGCTCCCAATCAGCCCCAGCATTCT.

In this sample, this clone turned up once. The chain carries TRBV11-3 and TRBJ1-5, with D tentatively TRBD1 (5 bases). The V end was cut by 6 bases, the J end by 0 bases, with 12 bases between. Per the germline V gene, CDR1 is SGHNT and CDR2 is YENEEA. The CDR3 contains 15 residues. CDR3 residues: CASRVRGDSNQPQHF. The CDR3 bases are TGTGCCAGCAGGGTTAGGGGAGATAGCAATCAGCCCCAGCATTTT.

V usage is TRBV5-4 and J usage is TRBJ2-1; 8 bases agree with TRBD2. The J segment lost 8 bases and the V segment lost 2 bases, leaving 6 bases of the junction unmatched. The germline V gene encodes CDR1 SGHNT and CDR2 YYREEE (reference sequence). This CDR3 region has 14 residues. The CDR3 DNA sequence: TGTGCCAGCAGCTTTCAAGGGACTAGTGATGAGCAGTTCTTC. Translation gives CASSFQGTSDEQFF.

The chain combines TRBV5-1 with TRBJ2-2; TRBD1 is a possible D gene (6 bases). Germline assignment: CDR1 SGHRS and CDR2 YFSETQ. There are 14 residues in the CDR3. Trimming shortened V by 4 bases and J by 6 bases, and 13 bases separated the two germline ends. CDR3 nucleotides: TGCGCCAGCAGCCCCTTACAGGGTTCCGGGGAGCTGTTTTTT. It specifies CASSPLQGSGELFF.

This clone has just a few counts. The gene calls are TRBV5-7 and TRBJ1-5; D might be TRBD1 (6 bases). TRBV5-7 is flagged as an ORF with uncertain function. CDR3 length equals 14 residues. The V gene lost 0 bases and the J gene lost 2 bases, with 6 bases spanning the gap. The CDR3 DNA follows: TGTGCCAGCAGCTTGGACAGGGGCAATCAGCCCCAGCATTTT. Encoded protein: CASSLDRGNQPQHF.

The gene calls are TRBV5-4 and TRBJ1-2; D remains ambiguous. The CDR3 loop spans 13 amino acids. CDR1 SGHNT and CDR2 YYREEE come from the germline V gene (reference sequence). The V and J ends lost 4 bases and 2 bases respectively, with 9 bases between them. CDR3 nucleotides: TGTGCCAGCAGCCTGGAAACAAACTATGGCTACACCTTC. It translates to CASSLETNYGYTF.

The CDR3 nucleotides read TGCGCCAGCAGCCAAGGACTAGCGAGCAACTCAGATACGCAGTATTTT. It yields the protein CASSQGLASNSDTQYF. The chain links TRBV4-1 to TRBJ2-3; 8 positions agree with TRBD2. The CDR3 is made up of 16 amino acids. CDR1 is MGHRA and CDR2 is YSYEKL in the germline V gene. V was clipped by 1 base and J by 4 bases; unmatched bases: 7.

The chain couples TRBV28 to TRBJ2-7; TRBD2 matches 9 bases. Germline trimming cut 2 bases from V and 6 bases from J; bases unmatched to any gene: 2. The CDR3 sequence is 13 residues long. Per the germline V gene, CDR1 is MDHEN and CDR2 is SYDVKM. CDR3 sequence: CASSLQREVEQYF. The CDR3 nucleotides are TGTGCCAGCAGTTTACAGCGGGAGGTCGAGCAGTACTTC.

The chain carries TRBV4-1 and TRBJ2-1, with D possibly TRBD1 on 5 matching bases. The CDR3 has 15 amino acids. The V gene's germline CDR1 is MGHRA and CDR2 YSYEKL. V gave up 4 bases and J gave up 0 bases, with 10 bases separating them. CDR3 residues: CASSRMTVSYNEQFF. CDR3 bases: TGCGCCAGCAGCCGAATGACAGTCTCCTACAATGAGCAGTTCTTC.

The J gene is TRBJ2-7, the V gene TRBV7-9, with unresolved D. This CDR3 contains 15 residues. Germline-derived CDR1 and CDR2 are SEHNR and FQNEAQ (reference sequence). V was cut by 2 bases and J by 3 bases, with 14 bases left in between. CDR3 in DNA: TGTGCCAGCAGCTTAAATTCAGCAGGTTTCTACGAGCAGTACTTC. The encoded protein is CASSLNSAGFYEQYF.

V and J are TRBV29-1 and TRBJ1-2; D is undetermined. Germline values: CDR1 SQVTM, CDR2 ANQGSEA. V was pared by 0 bases and J by 2 bases, with 13 bases between. The CDR3 loop spans 15 amino acids. The CDR3 loop is CSVEEGRMANYGYTF. Here the CDR3 DNA reads TGCAGCGTTGAAGAAGGGAGGATGGCGAACTATGGCTACACCTTC. The full variable domain, rest sourced from reference TRBV29-1 and TRBJ1-2, is SAVISQKPSRDICQRGTSLTIQCQVDSQVTMMFWYRQQPGQSLTLIATANQGSEATYESGFVIDKFPISRPNLTFSTLTVSNMSPEDSSIYLCSVEEGRMANYGYTFGSGTRLTVV.

V and J are TRBV7-9 and TRBJ2-3; TRBD2 matches at 7 bases. The CDR3 extends over 15 amino acids. The germline gives CDR1 SEHNR, CDR2 FQNEAQ (reference sequence). Trimming took 5 bases from V and 2 from J; bases not matched to a gene: 7. DNA of the CDR3: TGTGCCAGCAGCCCCTCGGGGGGACCCACAGATACGCAGTATTTT. It yields the protein CASSPSGGPTDTQYF.

This clone was observed a handful of times. The chain couples TRBV29-1 to TRBJ2-7; D is possibly TRBD1 or TRBD2 (5 bases each). The germline V and J ends were trimmed by 1 base and 5 bases, with 15 bases remaining between them. The CDR3 has 14 residues. From germline, CDR1 is SQVTM and CDR2 ANQGSEA. The CDR3 DNA follows: TGCAGCGTTGAAGCCCCGGGGCCGCGGGACGAGCAGTACTTC. Encoded protein: CSVEAPGPRDEQYF.

The gene calls are TRBV9 and TRBJ2-4, with TRBD2 matching over 8 bases. This CDR3 is 15 amino acids long. Germline CDR1 is SGDLS and CDR2 is YYNGEE. The V gene end was trimmed by 4 bases and the J gene end by 7 bases; junction bases not matched to a gene: 10. The CDR3 region is CASSPYPGLGNIQYF. The CDR3 region has the DNA TGTGCCAGCAGCCCTTACCCGGGACTAGGGAACATTCAGTACTTC.

The chain links TRBV10-1 to TRBJ2-1, with a tentative D call TRBD2 (6 bases). V lost 5 bases and J 5 bases, leaving 13 bases between the germline ends. This CDR3 region has 14 residues. Germline V gene sequence: CDR1 WNHNN, CDR2 SYGVQD (reference sequence). The CDR3 spells CASSRAGSDNEQFF. In DNA form, the CDR3 reads TGCGCCAGCAGTAGAGCGGGCTCGGACAATGAGCAGTTCTTC.

The chain carries TRBV27 and TRBJ1-1; no definite D call. Looked up from germline, CDR1 is MNHEY and CDR2 is SMNVEV (reference sequence). V lost 1 base, J lost 3 bases, and 12 bases lay in between. This CDR3 is 15 amino acids long. The CDR3, as DNA: TGTGCCAGCAGTTTATTACGGGGATTTGACACTGAAGCTTTCTTT. This codes for CASSLLRGFDTEAFF.